This is a list of T cell receptor beta chains from one sample in a study of T cell repertoires in cytomegalovirus infection. MiXCR, applied by TCRdb to the reads, yields one record per CDR3 protein. This sample has around 530,000 distinct CDR3 sequences; about a quarter occur once, and the top ten carry about 13%. Sequenced: PBMCs. Source of these receptors: a human donor in good health (CMV status not recorded). Some clones in this sample may be carry-over from other donors' samples. The CDR3 runs from the conserved cysteine through the conserved F or W. Fields, in order: V gene, clone size, J gene, D gene, CDR3 protein, CDR3 DNA. A D gene is named only where the DNA matches it firmly. Clone size is not always given. Where it is, it says once, few, many or a class for expanded clones.

TRBV5-1,few,TRBJ2-5,.,CASSLAGEFGETQYF,TGCGCCAGCAGCTTGGCAGGGGAATTTGGAGAGACCCAGTACTTC
TRBV7-9,.,TRBJ2-7,.,CASDGVTYEQYF,TGTGCCAGCGACGGAGTAACCTACGAGCAGTACTTC
TRBV11-2,many,TRBJ2-1,TRBD2,CASSPSGYKQFF,TGTGCCAGCAGCCCTAGCGGATACAAGCAGTTCTTC
TRBV18,.,TRBJ1-1,.,CASSLIERDTEAFF,TGTGCCAGCTCGCTTATAGAGCGGGACACTGAAGCTTTCTTT
TRBV7-6,few,TRBJ2-1,.,CASSLESVDNEQFF,TGTGCCAGCAGCTTAGAATCGGTGGACAATGAGCAGTTCTTC
TRBV4-1,.,TRBJ1-1,.,CASSQEEYGEAFF,TGCGCCAGCAGCCAGGAAGAGTACGGTGAAGCTTTCTTT
TRBV19,once,TRBJ1-1,TRBD1,CASSILLTGGNTEAFF,TGTGCCAGTAGTATCCTTCTGACAGGGGGGAACACTGAAGCTTTCTTT
TRBV12-3/TRBV12-4,.,TRBJ1-2,TRBD1,CASTLSTGWSGYTF,TGTGCCAGCACCCTGTCGACAGGGTGGAGTGGCTACACCTTC
TRBV28,many,TRBJ2-4,.,CASSFGGINIQYF,TGTGCCAGCAGTTTCGGCGGGATCAACATTCAGTACTTC
TRBV12-3/TRBV12-4,.,TRBJ2-2,.,CASSSGLDGELFF,TGTGCCAGCAGCTCGGGGCTGGACGGGGAGCTGTTTTTT
TRBV7-2,many,TRBJ1-1,.,CASTLGASNTEAFF,TGTGCCAGCACCTTAGGGGCCTCGAACACTGAAGCTTTCTTT